Given below is one T cell receptor beta chain in context. As yet, its antigen is unknown. The data were taken from a study of T cell responses to AZD1222 COVID-19 vaccine. Looking at the study overall: Analyses pooled second doses at about 4 or about 12 weeks. Findings of the study overall: A reported finding is that nearly half of spike-specific TCRs target unmutated variant regions. Mostly white British, mostly female donors; authors suggested clonal diversity may be underestimated. Spike-specific TCR breadth and depth went up after people got two AZD1222 doses.

CDR1 MDHEN and CDR2 SYDVKM come from the germline V gene. The J segment lost 2 bases and the V segment lost 6 bases, leaving 7 bases of the junction unmatched. This CDR3 has 15 residues. Assay: immunoSEQ multiplex PCR; the TCRdb copy retains only in-frame clones and omits some. Counted here are 93,000 or so clones, roughly nine tenths occurring once; the ten biggest clones make up 45%. The sequences come from peripheral blood, collected on day 0 of AZD1222 vaccination. This chain connects TRBV28 to TRBJ2-7; TRBD1 agrees at 10 bases. This clonotype originated in an adult in good health. The CDR3 coding sequence is TGTGCCAGCAGATCCGGGACAGGGGTACCCTACGAGCAGTACTTC. As protein: CASRSGTGVPYEQYF.